These T cell receptor beta chains were read from a single sample in a study of shared clonotypes between healthy human individuals. The repertoire was sequenced with immunoSEQ multiplex PCR; TCRdb's copy has only in-frame clones and lacks some. The table lists more than 550,000 clones, 55% to 75% of them singletons, with approximately 2% in the top ten. What was sequenced was memory CD4+ T cells sorted from blood. Receptors were obtained from a woman in her 30s in good health. CDR3s include the opening cysteine and the closing phenylalanine or tryptophan. A D gene is named only where the DNA matches it firmly. Where a row states a size, it is once, few, many or the class of an expanded clone; other rows omit it.

.,TRBJ1-1,TRBV5-1,.,CASSLEAGVTEAFF,TGCGCCAGCAGCTTGGAGGCGGGGGTCACTGAAGCTTTCTTT
.,TRBJ1-1,TRBV19,TRBD1,CASNPTGGGTEAFF,TGTGCCAGTAACCCGACAGGGGGAGGTACTGAAGCTTTCTTT
.,TRBJ1-1,TRBV6-5,.,CASSYSRNQNTEAFF,TGTGCCAGCAGTTACTCGAGGAACCAGAACACTGAAGCTTTCTTT
few,TRBJ2-2,TRBV14,TRBD1,CASSGTGGTGELFF,TGTGCCAGCAGCGGGACAGGGGGCACCGGGGAGCTGTTTTTT
.,TRBJ2-1,TRBV4-2,.,CASSPTSERRNEQFF,TGTGCCAGCAGCCCCACCTCGGAGCGAAGAAATGAGCAGTTCTTC
.,TRBJ2-1,TRBV19,.,CASSIDRTGRYNEQFF,TGTGCCAGTAGTATAGATCGAACGGGGAGATACAATGAGCAGTTCTTC
.,TRBJ2-2,TRBV28,TRBD2,CASSTGTSGRLNTGELFF,TGTGCCAGCAGTACGGGGACTAGCGGGAGATTAAACACCGGGGAGCTGTTTTTT
once,TRBJ2-5,TRBV29-1,.,CSVGVPSGQETQYF,TGCAGCGTTGGGGTCCCCAGCGGGCAAGAGACCCAGTACTTC
.,TRBJ2-5,TRBV29-1,.,CSVEQIQETQYF,TGCAGCGTTGAACAGATCCAAGAGACCCAGTACTTC
.,TRBJ1-3,TRBV28,TRBD1,CASRTGAGNTIYF,TGTGCCAGCAGGACAGGGGCTGGAAACACCATATATTTT
.,TRBJ2-1,TRBV21-1,.,CASRGPYNEQFF,TGTGCCAGCAGGGGGCCGTACAATGAGCAGTTCTTC
.,TRBJ2-1,TRBV7-8,.,CASSLQLSQGEQFF,TGTGCCAGCAGCTTGCAACTATCCCAAGGTGAGCAGTTCTTC
.,TRBJ1-4,TRBV11-2,.,CASSSLGGEKLFF,TGTGCCAGCAGCTCGCTCGGCGGAGAAAAACTGTTTTTT
once,TRBJ2-7,TRBV5-6,.,CASSLGASYEQYF,TGTGCCAGCAGTTTGGGGGCCTCCTACGAGCAGTACTTC
.,TRBJ1-5,TRBV18,.,CASSPAIGQRNQPQHF,TGTGCCAGCTCACCAGCCATTGGACAGAGAAATCAGCCCCAGCATTTT
.,TRBJ1-2,TRBV6-6,.,CASSPPGVGYGYTF,TGTGCCAGCAGCCCCCCTGGGGTAGGCTATGGCTACACCTTC
few,TRBJ1-4,TRBV27,.,CASSHDGKLFF,TGTGCCAGCAGTCACGACGGGAAACTGTTTTTT
few,TRBJ2-5,TRBV7-2,TRBD2,CASSWTVLAGEETQYF,TGTGCCAGCAGCTGGACTGTCCTAGCGGGAGAAGAGACCCAGTACTTC
.,TRBJ2-1,TRBV28,.,CASSLYLVSLGPNEQFF,TGTGCCAGCAGTTTGTATCTAGTTTCTTTGGGCCCTAATGAGCAGTTCTTC
.,TRBJ2-2,TRBV5-5,TRBD2,CASSQALLAGVKNTGELFF,TGTGCCAGCAGCCAGGCTTTACTAGCGGGAGTTAAGAACACCGGGGAGCTGTTTTTT
.,TRBJ2-1,TRBV7-9,TRBD2,CASSSSGRTGGLNEQFF,TGTGCCAGCAGCTCTAGCGGGAGGACGGGGGGGCTAAATGAGCAGTTCTTC
.,TRBJ2-3,TRBV5-1,.,CASSLGTLTDTQYF,TGCGCCAGCAGCCTCGGGACCCTAACAGATACGCAGTATTTT
few,TRBJ2-5,TRBV11-2,.,CASSLESETQYF,TGTGCCAGCAGCTTAGAGTCGGAGACCCAGTACTTC
.,TRBJ1-6,TRBV5-1,.,CASSLGRGDSPLHF,TGCGCCAGCAGCTTGGGGAGAGGGGATTCACCCCTCCACTTT
.,TRBJ1-1,TRBV5-6,.,CASSLADRTNTEAFF,TGTGCCAGCAGCTTGGCCGACAGGACCAACACTGAAGCTTTCTTT
.,TRBJ2-3,TRBV19,TRBD1,CASSLRGQGDTQYF,TGTGCCAGTAGTTTGAGGGGGCAAGGAGATACGCAGTATTTT
once,TRBJ2-7,TRBV6-6,TRBD1,CASSSRGTGASYEQYF,TGTGCCAGCAGTTCCCGCGGGACAGGGGCCTCCTACGAGCAGTACTTC
.,TRBJ1-3,TRBV11-2,TRBD1,CATRSTLRQGARNTIYF,TGTGCCACCCGCAGCACCCTACGACAGGGGGCCAGAAACACCATATATTTT
few,TRBJ2-7,TRBV5-1,.,CASRQDYEQYF,TGCGCCAGTAGACAGGACTACGAGCAGTACTTC
.,TRBJ2-2,TRBV5-4,TRBD2,CASSVGLASGTGELFF,TGTGCCAGCAGCGTAGGACTAGCGTCGGGCACCGGGGAGCTGTTTTTT
.,TRBJ1-1,TRBV6-1,TRBD1,CASSTQGSTEAFF,TGTGCCAGCAGTACACAGGGGTCCACTGAAGCTTTCTTT
.,TRBJ2-2,TRBV19,.,CASSMMGPPANTGELFF,TGTGCCAGTAGTATGATGGGACCCCCCGCGAACACCGGGGAGCTGTTTTTT
few,TRBJ2-7,TRBV11-2,.,CASSLQLVTHEQYF,TGTGCCAGCAGCTTACAATTAGTTACCCACGAGCAGTACTTC
many,TRBJ2-5,TRBV29-1,TRBD1,CSVETGGRQETQYF,TGCAGCGTTGAGACAGGGGGGAGGCAAGAGACCCAGTACTTC
once,TRBJ1-1,TRBV18,TRBD1,CASSPDRAGNTEAFF,TGTGCCAGCTCACCCGACAGGGCTGGGAACACTGAAGCTTTCTTT
.,TRBJ1-1,TRBV7-2,.,CASSPNRVNTEAFF,TGTGCCAGCAGCCCGAACAGGGTCAACACTGAAGCTTTCTTT
.,TRBJ1-3,TRBV5-5,.,CASSLNLQGRRNTIYF,TGTGCCAGCAGCCTAAACCTCCAGGGTAGAAGAAACACCATATATTTT
.,TRBJ2-1,TRBV29-1,.,CSVDPGAGSYNEQFF,TGCAGCGTTGACCCGGGTGCTGGATCCTACAATGAGCAGTTCTTC
.,TRBJ2-1,TRBV10-1,TRBD2,CASSASVGLGDYNEQFF,TGCGCCAGCAGTGCCTCCGTGGGACTAGGGGACTACAATGAGCAGTTCTTC
.,TRBJ2-7,TRBV2,.,CASRREGGIYEQYF,TGTGCCAGCAGGCGGGAAGGCGGGATCTACGAGCAGTACTTC
few,TRBJ1-1,TRBV5-1,TRBD1,CASSSGTEDTEAFF,TGCGCCAGCAGTTCCGGGACAGAAGACACTGAAGCTTTCTTT
.,TRBJ2-3,TRBV7-3,TRBD1,CASSQTGADTQYF,TGTGCCAGCAGTCAGACAGGGGCAGATACGCAGTATTTT
once,TRBJ2-1,TRBV5-6,TRBD2,CASSFTSGSRNEQFF,TGTGCCAGCAGCTTTACTAGCGGGAGTAGGAATGAGCAGTTCTTC
.,TRBJ2-7,TRBV28,TRBD1,CASSTPGGGEQYF,TGTGCCAGCAGTACTCCAGGGGGTGGTGAGCAGTACTTC
.,TRBJ1-1,TRBV11-2,TRBD1,CASSPGQAFEAFF,TGTGCCAGCAGCCCCGGACAGGCTTTTGAAGCTTTCTTT
.,TRBJ1-2,TRBV28,TRBD1,CASSFLDRAAANYGYTF,TGTGCCAGCAGTTTCTTGGACAGGGCAGCGGCTAACTATGGCTACACCTTC
.,TRBJ2-7,TRBV6-5,.,CATERGVGFHEQYF,TGTGCCACCGAAAGAGGGGTGGGTTTCCACGAGCAGTACTTC
.,TRBJ2-3,TRBV9,TRBD2,CASSAVHGRSTDTQYF,TGTGCCAGCAGCGCCGTGCACGGGAGGTCAACAGATACGCAGTATTTT
.,TRBJ1-4,TRBV5-1,.,CASSGTGQLFF,TGCGCCAGCAGTGGTACAGGGCAACTGTTTTTT
few,TRBJ1-1,TRBV5-6,.,CASSSENTEAFF,TGTGCCAGCAGCTCGGAGAACACTGAAGCTTTCTTT
.,TRBJ2-7,TRBV11-2,TRBD1,CASSRGQGVDEQYF,TGTGCCAGCAGCCGGGGACAGGGGGTCGACGAGCAGTACTTC
few,TRBJ1-4,TRBV28,.,CASNAGAKLFF,TGTGCCAGCAACGCGGGAGCCAAGCTGTTTTTT
.,TRBJ2-7,TRBV11-2,TRBD2,CASSLASGGPSSYEQYF,TGTGCCAGCAGCTTAGCTAGCGGGGGACCCAGCTCCTACGAGCAGTACTTC
.,TRBJ2-3,TRBV7-3,.,CASSLNYLSTDTQYF,TGTGCCAGCAGCTTAAACTATCTCAGCACAGATACGCAGTATTTT
many,TRBJ2-2,TRBV7-3,TRBD2,CASRKGTSGDGELFF,TGTGCCAGCCGCAAGGGGACGAGCGGGGACGGGGAGCTGTTTTTT
.,TRBJ2-1,TRBV5-1,TRBD2,CASSPDSGGYNEQFF,TGCGCCAGCAGCCCCGATAGCGGGGGGTACAATGAGCAGTTCTTC
.,TRBJ2-5,TRBV5-1,.,CASSLSQETQYF,TGCGCCAGCAGCTTGTCCCAAGAGACCCAGTACTTC
many,TRBJ2-7,TRBV10-3,.,CAISESMSPLMDSARIYEQYF,TGTGCCATCAGTGAGTCTATGTCCCCGCTCATGGACAGTGCCAGAATCTACGAGCAGTACTTC
.,TRBJ2-7,TRBV18,.,CASSPGTRSSYEQYF,TGTGCCAGCTCACCCGGGACACGCAGCTCCTACGAGCAGTACTTC